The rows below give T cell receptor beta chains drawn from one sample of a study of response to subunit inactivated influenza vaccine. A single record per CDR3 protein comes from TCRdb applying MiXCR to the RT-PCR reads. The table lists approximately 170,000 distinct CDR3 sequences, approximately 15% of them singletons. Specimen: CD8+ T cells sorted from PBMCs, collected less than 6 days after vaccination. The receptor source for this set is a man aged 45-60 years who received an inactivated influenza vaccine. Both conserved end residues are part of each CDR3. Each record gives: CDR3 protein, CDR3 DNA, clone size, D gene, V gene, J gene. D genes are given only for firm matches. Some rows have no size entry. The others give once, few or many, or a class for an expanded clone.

CASSQVPVEGSGNTIYF	TGTGCCAGCAGCCAAGTACCGGTGGAAGGCTCTGGAAACACCATATATTTT	few	NA	TRBV4-2	TRBJ1-3
CASSQEWRDIYNEQFF	TGCGCCAGCAGCCAAGAATGGCGCGACATTTACAATGAGCAGTTCTTC	few	NA	TRBV4-3	TRBJ2-1
CASSAPARGNEQFF	TGTGCCAGCAGCGCTCCAGCCAGGGGGAATGAGCAGTTCTTC	NA	TRBD1	TRBV7-9	TRBJ2-1
CATSTREANEQFF	TGTGCCACCAGCACCCGGGAGGCCAATGAGCAGTTCTTC	few	TRBD2	TRBV15	TRBJ2-1
CASSVGRVPYEQYF	TGTGCCAGCAGCGTAGGCAGGGTCCCCTACGAGCAGTACTTC	NA	NA	TRBV9	TRBJ2-7
CASSFRGSTNEKLFF	TGCGCCAGCAGCTTTCGGGGCTCAACTAATGAAAAACTGTTTTTT	NA	NA	TRBV5-1	TRBJ1-4
CASGLADYNEQFF	TGTGCCAGCGGACTAGCGGACTACAATGAGCAGTTCTTC	few	TRBD2	TRBV25-1	TRBJ2-1
CSLGQGFGNEQFF	TGCAGCCTAGGACAGGGGTTTGGGAATGAGCAGTTCTTC	NA	TRBD1	TRBV29-1	TRBJ2-1
CATSDPGLLDTQYF	TGTGCCACCAGTGATCCAGGACTCTTAGATACGCAGTATTTT	many	NA	TRBV24-1	TRBJ2-3
CASSMGTSSYEQYF	TGTGCCAGCAGCATGGGGACTAGCTCCTACGAGCAGTACTTC	NA	TRBD2	TRBV9	TRBJ2-7
CASSDPRWGQNSYEQYF	TGTGCCAGCAGCGACCCCCGATGGGGCCAAAACTCCTACGAGCAGTACTTC	NA	NA	TRBV2	TRBJ2-7
CASSYGTGFEQFF	TGTGCCAGCAGCTACGGGACGGGATTTGAGCAGTTCTTC	few	NA	TRBV11-2	TRBJ2-1
CASRLGQGQGNEQFF	TGTGCCAGCAGGCTGGGACAGGGGCAGGGCAATGAGCAGTTCTTC	NA	TRBD1	TRBV6-1	TRBJ2-1
CASSVVAGDYEQYF	TGTGCCAGCAGCGTAGTGGCGGGGGACTACGAGCAGTACTTC	NA	TRBD2	TRBV9	TRBJ2-7
CATGREGPNTGELFF	TGTGCCACAGGCCGAGAAGGGCCCAACACCGGGGAGCTGTTTTTT	medium-sized	NA	TRBV24-1	TRBJ2-2
CASRGGAATEAFF	TGTGCCAGCAGAGGAGGGGCGGCCACTGAAGCTTTCTTT	many	NA	TRBV6-1	TRBJ1-1
CASSVSPDSTYEQYF	TGTGCCAGTAGTGTCTCTCCGGACTCAACCTACGAGCAGTACTTC	few	NA	TRBV19	TRBJ2-7
CASSEYSVYNEQFF	TGTGCCAGCAGTGAATATTCGGTGTACAATGAGCAGTTCTTC	NA	NA	TRBV2	TRBJ2-1
CAISDHDRVSTDTQYF	TGTGCCATCAGTGACCACGACAGGGTCTCCACAGATACGCAGTATTTT	NA	TRBD1	TRBV10-3	TRBJ2-3
CASSFFQDSYNEQFF	TGTGCCAGCAGTTTCTTCCAGGACTCCTACAATGAGCAGTTCTTC	NA	NA	TRBV12-3/TRBV12-4	TRBJ2-1
CASSQWDSYTDTQYF	TGCGCCAGCAGCCAGTGGGACAGCTACACAGATACGCAGTATTTT	many	TRBD1	TRBV4-3	TRBJ2-3
CAWSVLGGTDTQYF	TGTGCCTGGAGTGTACTGGGGGGCACAGATACGCAGTATTTT	few	NA	TRBV30	TRBJ2-3
CASSPIDPKGQYF	TGTGCCAGCAGCCCTATCGACCCTAAGGGGCAGTATTTT	NA	NA	TRBV7-9	TRBJ2-3
CSAWDRGWDGYTF	TGCAGTGCTTGGGATAGGGGGTGGGATGGCTACACCTTC	NA	NA	TRBV20-1	TRBJ1-2
CASSESRTEIYEQYF	TGTGCCAGCAGTGAATCAAGGACAGAGATCTACGAGCAGTACTTC	NA	NA	TRBV25-1	TRBJ2-7
CASRERTSGYQETQYF	TGTGCCAGCAGAGAGAGGACTAGCGGATACCAAGAGACCCAGTACTTC	NA	TRBD2	TRBV6-1	TRBJ2-5
CASSYRATDTEAFF	TGTGCCAGCAGCTACAGGGCGACGGACACTGAAGCTTTCTTT	NA	NA	TRBV2	TRBJ1-1